This section outlines one TCR beta chain sequence together with its context. The antigen remains undetermined. From germline, CDR1 is LNHDA and CDR2 SQIVND (reference sequence). The CDR3 loop spans 15 amino acids. Losses at the gene ends were 1 base for V and 5 bases for J; bases not matched to a gene: 4. HTBI primers from iRepertoire and Arm-PCR of CDR3 regions yielded the TCR beta libraries. TCRdb re-called the multiplex PCR reads with MiXCR, one entry per CDR3 protein. The sample lists about 660,000 distinct CDR3 sequences; 30% were seen once. Time point indicated: persistent/refractory GD, antithyroid drugs over 5 years with positive TRAb. Researchers made the TCR library from RNA that was extracted from PBMCs. Nine milliliters of peripheral blood were drawn into EDTA tubes. The sample comes from a study of regulatory T cells in long-lasting Graves disease. Whole-study findings and limits: Among samples with persistent disease, TRBV28, TRBJ1-2 and TRBJ2-5 were favored.

The genes are TRBV19 and TRBJ2-7, with TRBD2 identical over 11 bases. The clonotype comes from a female donor with Graves disease. The specimen comprised peripheral blood mononuclear cells (PBMCs), sampled when the disease was refractory, from a patient treated with antithyroid drugs. The CDR3 loop reads CASSIVLLAGDEQYF. The CDR3 DNA is TGTGCCAGTAGTATAGTTTTACTAGCGGGAGACGAGCAGTACTTC.